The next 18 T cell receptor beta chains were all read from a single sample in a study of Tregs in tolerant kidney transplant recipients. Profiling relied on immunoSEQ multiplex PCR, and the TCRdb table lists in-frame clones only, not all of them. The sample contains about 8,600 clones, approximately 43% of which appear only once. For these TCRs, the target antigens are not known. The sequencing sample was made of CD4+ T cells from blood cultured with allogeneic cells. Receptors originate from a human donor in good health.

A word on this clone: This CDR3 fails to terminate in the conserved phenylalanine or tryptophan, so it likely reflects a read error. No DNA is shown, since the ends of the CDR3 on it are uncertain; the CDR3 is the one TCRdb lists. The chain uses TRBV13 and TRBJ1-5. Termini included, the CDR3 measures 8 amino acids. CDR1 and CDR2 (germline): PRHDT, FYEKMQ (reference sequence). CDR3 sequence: CASSPVGG.

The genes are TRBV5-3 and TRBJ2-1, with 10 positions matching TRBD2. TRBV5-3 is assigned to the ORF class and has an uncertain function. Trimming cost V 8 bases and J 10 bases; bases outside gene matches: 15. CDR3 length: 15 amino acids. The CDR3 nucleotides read TGTGCCAGCAGCCCTAGCGGGGGCCTATACATGGAGCAGTTCTTC. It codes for CASSPSGGLYMEQFF.

CDR3 coding DNA: TGTGCCTGGAGTACACAACAGCTGACGAGTCAGCCCCAGCATTTT. Translating it yields CAWSTQQLTSQPQHF. The chain carries TRBV30 and TRBJ1-5; D is ambiguous. With 2 bases removed from V and 6 bases from J, the gap between germline ends came to 17 bases. The germline gives CDR1 GTSNPN, CDR2 SVGIG (reference sequence). The CDR3 is made up of 15 amino acids.

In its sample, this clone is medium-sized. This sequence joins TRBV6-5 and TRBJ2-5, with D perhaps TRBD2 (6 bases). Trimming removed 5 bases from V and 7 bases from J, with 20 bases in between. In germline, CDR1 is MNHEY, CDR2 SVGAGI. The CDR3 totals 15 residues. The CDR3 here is CASSGGTPGHTTQYF. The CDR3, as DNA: TGTGCCAGCAGTGGGGGGACTCCCGGTCATACGACCCAGTACTTC.

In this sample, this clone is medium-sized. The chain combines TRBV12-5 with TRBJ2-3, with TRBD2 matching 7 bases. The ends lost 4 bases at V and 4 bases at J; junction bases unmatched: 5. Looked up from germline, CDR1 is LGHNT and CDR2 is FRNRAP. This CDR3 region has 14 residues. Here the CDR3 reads CASGSRLAADTQYF. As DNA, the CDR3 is TGTGCTAGTGGTTCTCGACTAGCAGCAGATACGCAGTATTTT. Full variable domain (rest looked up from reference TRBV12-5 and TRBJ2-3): DARVTQTPRHKVTEMGQEVTMRCQPILGHNTVFWYRQTMMQGLELLAYFRNRAPLDDSGMPKDRFSAEMPDATLATLKIQPSEPRDSAVYFCASGSRLAADTQYFGPGTRLTVL.

CDR3 nucleotide sequence: TGTGCCAGCAGCGTTTTAAGGGTGGCTGAAGCTTTCTTT. Amino acid sequence: CASSVLRVAEAFF. The gene calls are TRBV7-9 and TRBJ1-1, with D hard to call. This CDR3 spans 13 amino acids. Germline values: CDR1 SEHNR, CDR2 FQNEAQ (reference sequence). The V and J ends lost 5 bases and 6 bases respectively, with 13 bases between them.

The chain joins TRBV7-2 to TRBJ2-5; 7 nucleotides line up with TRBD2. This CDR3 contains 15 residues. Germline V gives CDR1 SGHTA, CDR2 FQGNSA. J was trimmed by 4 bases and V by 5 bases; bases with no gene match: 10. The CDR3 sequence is CASSLRDYKIETQYF. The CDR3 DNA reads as TGTGCCAGCAGCCTCCGGGACTATAAAATAGAGACCCAGTACTTC.

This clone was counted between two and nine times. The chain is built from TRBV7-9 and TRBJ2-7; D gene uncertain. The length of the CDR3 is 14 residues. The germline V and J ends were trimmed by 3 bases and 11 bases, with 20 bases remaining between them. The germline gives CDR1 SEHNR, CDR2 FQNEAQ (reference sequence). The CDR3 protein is CASSFSGHVSQEYF. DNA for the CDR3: TGTGCCAGCAGCTTCTCTGGGCATGTCAGTCAGGAGTACTTC.

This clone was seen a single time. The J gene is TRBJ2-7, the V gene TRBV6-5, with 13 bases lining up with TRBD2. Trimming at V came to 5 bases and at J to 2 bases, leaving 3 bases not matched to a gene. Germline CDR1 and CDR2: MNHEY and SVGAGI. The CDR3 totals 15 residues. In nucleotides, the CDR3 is TGTGCCAGCAGTAGGACTAGCGGGGGCACCTACGAGCAGTACTTC. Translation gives CASSRTSGGTYEQYF.

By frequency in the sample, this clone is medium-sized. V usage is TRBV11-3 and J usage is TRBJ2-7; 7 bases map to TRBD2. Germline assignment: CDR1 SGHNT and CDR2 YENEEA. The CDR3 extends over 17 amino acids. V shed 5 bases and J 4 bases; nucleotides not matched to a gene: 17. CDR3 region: CASSLRSGNRYHYEQYF. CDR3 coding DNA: TGTGCCAGCAGCCTACGAAGCGGGAATCGATACCATTACGAGCAGTACTTC.

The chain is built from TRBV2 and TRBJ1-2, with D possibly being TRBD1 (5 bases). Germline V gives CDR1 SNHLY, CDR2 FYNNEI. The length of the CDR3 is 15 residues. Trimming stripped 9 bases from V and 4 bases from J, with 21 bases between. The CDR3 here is CASTRWQGGGYGYTF. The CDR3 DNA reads TGTGCCAGTACTAGGTGGCAGGGAGGTGGCTATGGCTACACCTTC.

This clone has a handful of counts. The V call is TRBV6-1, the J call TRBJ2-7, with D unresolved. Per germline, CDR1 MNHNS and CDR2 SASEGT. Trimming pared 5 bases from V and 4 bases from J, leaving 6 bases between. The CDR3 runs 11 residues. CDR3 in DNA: TGTGCCAGCAGTAGGGCGTACGAGCAGTACTTC. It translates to CASSRAYEQYF.

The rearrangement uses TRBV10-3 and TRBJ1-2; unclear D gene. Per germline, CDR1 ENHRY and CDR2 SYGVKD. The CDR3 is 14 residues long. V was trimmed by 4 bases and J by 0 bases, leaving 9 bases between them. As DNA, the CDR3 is TGTGCCATCAGTGCCGGGGTCGCTAACTATGGCTACACCTTC. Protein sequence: CAISAGVANYGYTF.

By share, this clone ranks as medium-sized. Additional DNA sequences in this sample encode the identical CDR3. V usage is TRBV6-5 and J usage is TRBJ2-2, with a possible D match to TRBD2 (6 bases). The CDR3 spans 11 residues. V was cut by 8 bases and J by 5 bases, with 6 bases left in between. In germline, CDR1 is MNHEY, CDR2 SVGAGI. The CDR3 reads CASGRTGELFF. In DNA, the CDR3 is TGTGCCAGCGGGAGGACCGGGGAGCTGTTTTTT.

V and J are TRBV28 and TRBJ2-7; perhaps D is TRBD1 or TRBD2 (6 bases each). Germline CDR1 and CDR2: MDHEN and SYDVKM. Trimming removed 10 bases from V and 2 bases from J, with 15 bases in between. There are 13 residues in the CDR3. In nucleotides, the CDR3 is TGTGCCACCCGGGGGACATTTACCTACGAGCAGTACTTC. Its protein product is CATRGTFTYEQYF.

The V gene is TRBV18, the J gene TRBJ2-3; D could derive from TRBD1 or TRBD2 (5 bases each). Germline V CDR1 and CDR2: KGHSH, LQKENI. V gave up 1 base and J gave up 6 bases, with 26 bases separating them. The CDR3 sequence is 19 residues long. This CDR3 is CASSPRDLPTLTLSDTQYF. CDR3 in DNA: TGTGCCAGCTCACCACGGGACCTTCCGACCCTAACCTTGTCCGATACGCAGTATTTT.

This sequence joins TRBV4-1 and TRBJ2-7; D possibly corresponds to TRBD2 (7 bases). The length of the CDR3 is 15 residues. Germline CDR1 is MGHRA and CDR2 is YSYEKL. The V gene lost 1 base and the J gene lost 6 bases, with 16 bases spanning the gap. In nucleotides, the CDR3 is TGCGCCAGCAGCCAAGGCTATGGGGGGGCCTTCGAGCAGTACTTC. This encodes CASSQGYGGAFEQYF.

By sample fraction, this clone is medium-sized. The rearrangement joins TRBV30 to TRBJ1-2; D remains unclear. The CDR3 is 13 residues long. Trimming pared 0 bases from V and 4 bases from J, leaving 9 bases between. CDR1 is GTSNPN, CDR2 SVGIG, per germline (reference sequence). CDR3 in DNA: TGTGCCTGGAGTGTACGAGGCTCCTATGGCTACACCTTC. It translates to CAWSVRGSYGYTF.